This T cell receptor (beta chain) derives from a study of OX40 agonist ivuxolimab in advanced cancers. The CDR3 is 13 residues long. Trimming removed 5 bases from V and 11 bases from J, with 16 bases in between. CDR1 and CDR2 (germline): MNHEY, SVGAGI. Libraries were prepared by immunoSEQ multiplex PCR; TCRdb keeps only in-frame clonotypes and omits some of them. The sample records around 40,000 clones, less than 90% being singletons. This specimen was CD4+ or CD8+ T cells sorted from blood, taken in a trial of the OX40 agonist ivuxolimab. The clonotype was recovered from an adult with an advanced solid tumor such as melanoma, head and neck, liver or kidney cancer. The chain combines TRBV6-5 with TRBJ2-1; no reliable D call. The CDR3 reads CASSRSGVKKQFF. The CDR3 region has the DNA TGTGCCAGCAGTCGAAGTGGAGTAAAAAAGCAGTTCTTC.